The 26 T cell receptor beta chains listed next were all sequenced from one sample in a study of Ad26.COV2.S vaccination and SARS-CoV-2 variants. Treatment meaning: about 20 received Ad26.COV2.S at low or high dose, single or two shots; 5 received placebo; per-sample allocation not given. Each sample was drawn 63 days after the first injection (of vaccine or placebo). Some clones are missing from TCRdb's copy, which holds only in-frame ones; the method was immunoSEQ multiplex PCR. Of 400,000 to 450,000 clones in the sample, 92% were seen once. The sequencing here drew on peripheral blood, taken in a trial of Ad26.COV2.S vaccine versus placebo. The source is a person between 18 and 65 years old who received the Ad26.COV2.S COVID-19 vaccine or a placebo.

V gene TRBV30 combines with J gene TRBJ1-4; D is perhaps TRBD1 (5 bases). The V gene lost 2 bases and the J gene lost 8 bases, with 9 bases spanning the gap. The CDR3 runs 12 residues. Germline V gene data show CDR1 as GTSNPN and CDR2 as SVGIG (reference sequence). The CDR3 DNA sequence: TGTGCCTGGAGTCCGGGGGTGGAAAAACTGTTTTTT. Its protein product is CAWSPGVEKLFF.

A word on this clone: Within the sample, other DNA sequences also encode this same CDR3. CDR3 DNA sequence: TGTGCCAGCTCCCCTCCGGTGCTCACAGATACGCAGTATTTT. It is translated as CASSPPVLTDTQYF. The chain uses TRBV18 and TRBJ2-3; D ambiguous. Germline V CDR1 and CDR2: KGHSH, LQKENI. This CDR3 has 14 residues. The V end was cut by 6 bases, the J end by 2 bases, with 12 bases between.

This chain connects TRBV2 to TRBJ2-6; D is unclear. This CDR3 region has 14 residues. Germline V gives CDR1 SNHLY, CDR2 FYNNEI. V was shortened by 4 bases and J by 0 bases, with 4 bases between the two germline ends. CDR3 DNA: TGTGCCAGCAGTGCGGTCTCTGGGGCCAACGTCCTGACTTTC. Its protein product is CASSAVSGANVLTF.

The V gene is TRBV11-3, the J gene TRBJ2-7, with 10 bases lining up with TRBD2. V lost 2 bases, J lost 5 bases, and 6 bases stayed unmatched. The length of the CDR3 is 15 residues. Per the germline V gene, CDR1 is SGHNT and CDR2 is YENEEA. In nucleotides, the CDR3 is TGTGCCAGCAGCTTAACCGGGACTAGCGACCACGAGCAGTACTTC. It is translated as CASSLTGTSDHEQYF.

In DNA, the CDR3 is TGTGCCAGCAGCCAAGGGGGTAGCGGTACGCAGTATTTT. It codes for CASSQGGSGTQYF. The V and J genes are TRBV4-2 and TRBJ2-3; tentatively, D is TRBD2 (6 bases). Trimming left V 1 base short and J 8 bases short, with 10 bases between. CDR1 LGHNA and CDR2 YNFKEQ come from the germline V gene. The length of the CDR3 is 13 residues.

The V and J genes are TRBV4-3 and TRBJ2-6, with D unresolved. Germline V gene data show CDR1 as LGHNA and CDR2 as YSLEER. The CDR3 extends over 17 amino acids. Between the trimmed V and J ends, which lost 0 bases and 2 bases, there was a span of 11 bases. CDR3 DNA: TGCGCCAGCAGCCAAGAATTCCTCACCCCTGGGGCCAACGTCCTGACTTTC. Translating gives CASSQEFLTPGANVLTF.

V usage is TRBV3-1 (or the pseudogene TRBV3-2) and J usage is TRBJ1-2, with TRBD1 as a possible D gene (6 bases). Trimming pared 5 bases from V and 8 bases from J, leaving 15 bases between. There are 13 residues in the CDR3. Per germline, CDR1 LGHDT and CDR2 YNNKEL (reference sequence). CDR3 nucleotides: TGTGCCAGCAGCTCCACAGGGAAATTCGGCTACACCTTC. As protein: CASSSTGKFGYTF.

The genes are TRBV19 and TRBJ2-7; TRBD1 matches at 8 bases. With 10 bases clipped from V and 2 bases from J, the junction kept 10 bases outside the gene matches. The CDR3 has 14 amino acids. Germline V gene data show CDR1 as LNHDA and CDR2 as SQIVND (reference sequence). CDR3 sequence: CATRRGQGPYEQYF. In nucleotides, the CDR3 is TGTGCCACCAGACGAGGACAGGGCCCCTACGAGCAGTACTTC.

The chain employs TRBV6-5 and TRBJ2-7; D perhaps matches TRBD2 (5 bases). CDR3 length equals 14 residues. Germline V CDR1 and CDR2: MNHEY, SVGAGI. V gave up 6 bases and J gave up 3 bases, with 15 bases separating them. CDR3 nucleotides: TGTGCCAGCAGGGGGATCGGGGTCCTCTACGAGCAGTACTTC. Translating gives CASRGIGVLYEQYF.

This clone was seen just once. The rearrangement links TRBV28 to TRBJ2-2; 9 bases line up with TRBD1. The CDR3 runs to 16 residues. Germline V gene sequence: CDR1 MDHEN, CDR2 SYDVKM. Losses at the gene ends were 5 bases for V and 5 bases for J; bases not matched to a gene: 9. The CDR3 DNA reads TGTGCCAGCAGTCCCACAGGGGGCGGGGGAACCGGGGAGCTGTTTTTT. Translation gives CASSPTGGGGTGELFF.

This clone appeared once. The chain carries TRBV7-6 and TRBJ2-2, with TRBD1 matching over 12 bases. The CDR3 sequence is 18 residues long. CDR1 and CDR2 (germline): SGHVS, FNYEAQ. Germline trimming cut 6 bases from V and 7 bases from J; bases unmatched to any gene: 15. This CDR3 reads CASSSPLQGQGANGELFF. CDR3 bases: TGTGCCAGCAGTTCCCCCCTCCAGGGACAGGGGGCAAACGGGGAGCTGTTTTTT. Together with reference TRBV7-6 and TRBJ2-2, the CDR3 gives the full variable domain: GAGVSQSPRYKVTKRGQDVALRCDPISGHVSLYWYRQALGQGPEFLTYFNYEAQQDKSGLPNDRFSAERPEGSISTLTIQRTEQRDSAMYRCASSSPLQGQGANGELFFGEGSRLTVL.

This clone has only one observation. The V gene is TRBV27, the J gene TRBJ2-3; D perhaps matches TRBD2 (6 bases). There are 17 residues in the CDR3. Looked up from germline, CDR1 is MNHEY and CDR2 is SMNVEV (reference sequence). Trimming stripped 3 bases from V and 0 bases from J, with 16 bases between. This chain's CDR3 is CASSLNGGLSSTDTQYF. The CDR3 nucleotides read TGTGCCAGCAGTTTGAACGGGGGACTCAGTAGCACAGATACGCAGTATTTT.

This chain links TRBV5-1 with TRBJ1-1; D is uncertain. Germline values: CDR1 SGHRS, CDR2 YFSETQ. The CDR3 extends over 14 amino acids. V was clipped by 0 bases and J by 5 bases, with 11 bases between them. The CDR3 reads CASSLGREWTEAFF. In DNA form, the CDR3 reads TGCGCCAGCAGCTTGGGAAGAGAGTGGACTGAAGCTTTCTTT.

This rearrangement joins TRBV19 to TRBJ2-3, with D possibly being TRBD1 (5 bases). The CDR3 totals 15 residues. Germline assignment: CDR1 LNHDA and CDR2 SQIVND (reference sequence). Trimming took 4 bases from V and 5 from J, leaving 16 bases between them. CDR3 in amino acids: CASSKAALRGDTQYF. CDR3 coding DNA: TGTGCCAGTAGTAAGGCAGCCTTAAGGGGAGATACGCAGTATTTT. Full variable domain (missing parts from reference TRBV19 and TRBJ2-3): DGGITQSPKYLFRKEGQNVTLSCEQNLNHDAMYWYRQDPGQGLRLIYYSQIVNDFQKGDIAEGYSVSREKKESFPLTVTSAQKNPTAFYLCASSKAALRGDTQYFGPGTRLTVL.

This clone came up once. The J gene is TRBJ2-7, the V gene TRBV6-5; 7 nucleotides agree with TRBD1. The trim removed 5 bases at V and 1 base at J, leaving 8 bases unmatched. From germline, CDR1 is MNHEY and CDR2 SVGAGI. The CDR3 spans 15 residues. The CDR3 bases are TGTGCCAGCAGTCCTGGACAGGATACTTCCTACGAGCAGTACTTC. Its protein is CASSPGQDTSYEQYF.

CDR3 coding DNA: TGCGCCAGCAGCCAATCTGCGGGGGGGCAGAGCGGGGAGCTGTTTTTT. This translates into CASSQSAGGQSGELFF. The chain employs TRBV4-3 and TRBJ2-2, with 9 bases aligning to TRBD2. CDR3 length equals 16 residues. Trimming removed 2 bases from V and 7 bases from J; junction bases left unmatched: 8. Germline V gives CDR1 LGHNA, CDR2 YSLEER.

This chain links TRBV9 with TRBJ2-1; possibly TRBD2 for D (6 bases). Trimming left V 4 bases short and J 3 bases short, with 11 bases between. Germline V gene lookup returns CDR1 SGDLS and CDR2 YYNGEE. The CDR3 runs to 14 residues. CDR3 sequence: CASSPLAIYNEQFF. Written as DNA, the CDR3 is TGTGCCAGCAGCCCACTAGCAATCTACAATGAGCAGTTCTTC.

The chain is built from TRBV28 and TRBJ1-4, with 7 bases aligning to TRBD1. The J segment lost 5 bases and the V segment lost 5 bases, leaving 8 bases of the junction unmatched. The germline gives CDR1 MDHEN, CDR2 SYDVKM. CDR3 size: 15 residues. The CDR3 region is CASSPRTGSNEKLFF. For the CDR3, the DNA is TGTGCCAGCAGTCCGCGGACAGGATCGAATGAAAAACTGTTTTTT.

The V and J genes are TRBV30 and TRBJ1-2, with D perhaps TRBD1 (5 bases). With 5 bases removed from V and 4 bases from J, the gap between germline ends came to 14 bases. The CDR3 has 13 amino acids. The germline V gene encodes CDR1 GTSNPN and CDR2 SVGIG (reference sequence). In DNA, the CDR3 is TGTGCCTGGCAGACAGAGGGAGGCTATGGCTACACCTTC. Its translation is CAWQTEGGYGYTF.

The J gene is TRBJ1-2, the V gene TRBV5-4; no firm D call. The length of the CDR3 is 19 residues. CDR1 is SGHNT and CDR2 is YYREEE in the germline V gene (reference sequence). V shed 3 bases and J shed 4 bases, with 28 bases lying between them. The CDR3 sequence is CASSSWASQSPAHFYGYTF. CDR3 coding DNA: TGTGCCAGCAGCTCCTGGGCCAGTCAGAGTCCCGCTCACTTCTATGGCTACACCTTC.

V gene TRBV7-9 combines with J gene TRBJ1-2, with D perhaps TRBD1 (5 bases). The germline V and J ends were trimmed by 2 bases and 5 bases, with 15 bases remaining between them. Germline CDR1 SEHNR, CDR2 FQNEAQ (reference sequence). The CDR3 spans 15 residues. The CDR3: CASSLLAWGGYGYTF. The CDR3, as DNA: TGTGCCAGCAGCTTACTCGCCTGGGGGGGATATGGCTACACCTTC.

This chain uses TRBV7-9 with TRBJ1-1; TRBD1 might be the D (5 bases). CDR3 length: 13 amino acids. V lost 2 bases and J 6 bases, leaving 10 bases between the germline ends. Germline V gene sequence: CDR1 SEHNR, CDR2 FQNEAQ (reference sequence). The CDR3 is CASSLSWGPEAFF. The CDR3 DNA reads TGTGCCAGCAGCTTATCTTGGGGACCTGAAGCTTTCTTT.

The table lists this clone with a few counts. The chain uses TRBV18 and TRBJ2-1; D is ambiguous. Trimming took off 3 bases at V and 0 bases at J, with 12 bases between the two ends. The CDR3 loop spans 16 amino acids. The V gene's germline CDR1 is KGHSH and CDR2 LQKENI. CDR3 protein: CASSPNPPSSYNEQFF. Here the CDR3 DNA reads TGTGCCAGCTCACCGAACCCCCCTAGCTCCTACAATGAGCAGTTCTTC. Full variable domain (rest looked up from reference TRBV18 and TRBJ2-1): NAGVMQNPRHLVRRRGQEARLRCSPMKGHSHVYWYRQLPEEGLKFMVYLQKENIIDESGMPKERFSAEFPKEGPSILRIQQVVRGDSAAYFCASSPNPPSSYNEQFFGPGTRLTVL.

The chain combines TRBV7-2 with TRBJ1-1; D not resolved. Germline V gives CDR1 SGHTA, CDR2 FQGNSA. This CDR3 is built from 14 residues. Deletions cut 5 bases from V and 0 bases from J, with 10 bases between. The chain's CDR3 is CASSRTAVNTEAFF. The CDR3 DNA sequence: TGTGCCAGCAGCCGGACGGCAGTGAACACTGAAGCTTTCTTT.

J is TRBJ2-7 and V is TRBV4-3; TRBD2 aligns across 7 bases. V was pared by 1 base and J by 2 bases, with 8 bases of the junction left unmatched. The CDR3 is 16 amino acids. CDR1 LGHNA and CDR2 YSLEER come from the germline V gene. The CDR3 loop is CASSQGAGGFAYEQYF. The CDR3 region has the DNA TGCGCCAGCAGCCAAGGGGCCGGGGGGTTCGCCTACGAGCAGTACTTC.

This chain connects TRBV4-1 to TRBJ2-5; TRBD2 might be the D (6 bases). This CDR3 has 17 residues. V was cut by 0 bases and J by 1 base, with 15 bases left in between. The germline gives CDR1 MGHRA, CDR2 YSYEKL. The CDR3 spells CASSQDHPGDFQETQYF. The CDR3 DNA sequence: TGCGCCAGCAGCCAAGATCACCCTGGGGACTTCCAAGAGACCCAGTACTTC.